Sequencing of this T cell receptor beta chain was carried out in a study of T cell responses to AZD1222 COVID-19 vaccine. Method: immunoSEQ multiplex PCR; TCRdb's copy keeps in-frame clones and lacks some. The sample shows some 200,000 clones, 80% to 95% of them seen only once. V shed 2 bases and J 5 bases; nucleotides not matched to a gene: 7. Germline CDR1 is ENHRY and CDR2 is SYGVKD. There are 15 residues in the CDR3. The chain couples TRBV10-3 to TRBJ2-7; the match to TRBD1 covers 9 bases. The specimen was peripheral blood, collected 28 days after the second AZD1222 dose. The TCR was taken from an adult who received the AZD1222 COVID-19 vaccine. The CDR3, as DNA: TGTGCCATCAGTGAGCCCGGACAGGGGAGTAACGAGCAGTACTTC. Its translation: CAISEPGQGSNEQYF.